The clone carrying this TCR beta chain was seen a handful of times. The antigen is not known. This entry comes from a study of identical twins. Study-level points and caveats: For out-of-frame alpha sequences shared by twins, low generation probability was in excess.

MiXCR, run by TCRdb on the 5' RACE reads, gives a single entry per CDR3 protein. The sample has about 790,000 distinct CDR3 sequences; 18% are singletons. V shed 2 bases and J shed 0 bases, with 5 bases lying between them. Germline values: CDR1 DFQATT, CDR2 SNEGSKA (reference sequence). The length of the CDR3 is 14 residues. The same data also contributed to another study, on T cells expressing NK-cell markers. As reported in that work: Sequenced donors, eight in total, included seven who were HCMV-seropositive and one who was seronegative. HCMV specificity of the expanded NKG2C+ T cell clones was not established.

The sample was PBMCs. V is TRBV20-1 and J is TRBJ2-6, with D hard to call. The TCR was taken from a woman between 18 and 30 years old in good health. CDR3 amino acids: CSARLLSGANVLTF. The CDR3 bases are TGCAGTGCTAGACTGCTCTCTGGGGCCAACGTCCTGACTTTC.